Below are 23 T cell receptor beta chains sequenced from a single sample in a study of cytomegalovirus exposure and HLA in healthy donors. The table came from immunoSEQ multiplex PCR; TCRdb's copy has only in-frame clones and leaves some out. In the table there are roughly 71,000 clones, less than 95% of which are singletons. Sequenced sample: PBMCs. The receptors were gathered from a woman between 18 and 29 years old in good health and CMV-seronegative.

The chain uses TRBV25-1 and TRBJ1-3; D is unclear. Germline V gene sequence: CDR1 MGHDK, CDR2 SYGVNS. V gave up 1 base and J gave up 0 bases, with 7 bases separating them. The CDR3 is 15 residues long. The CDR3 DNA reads TGTGCCAGCAGTGAATTTGCCAGCTCTGGAAACACCATATATTTT. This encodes CASSEFASSGNTIYF.

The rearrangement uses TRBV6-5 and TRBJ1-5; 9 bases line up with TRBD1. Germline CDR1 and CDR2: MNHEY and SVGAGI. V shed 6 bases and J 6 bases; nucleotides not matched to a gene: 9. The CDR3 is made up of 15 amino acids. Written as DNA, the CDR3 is TGTGCCAGCAGCCCCCGCCGGGACAGGGTTCAGCCCCAGCATTTT. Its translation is CASSPRRDRVQPQHF.

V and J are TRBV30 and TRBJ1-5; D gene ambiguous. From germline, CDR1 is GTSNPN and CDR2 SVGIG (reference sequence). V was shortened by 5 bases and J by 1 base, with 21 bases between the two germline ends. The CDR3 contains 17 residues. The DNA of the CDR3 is TGTGCCTGGGGTGCCGTCTTACCCCCGGGGAGCAATCAGCCCCAGCATTTT. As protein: CAWGAVLPPGSNQPQHF.

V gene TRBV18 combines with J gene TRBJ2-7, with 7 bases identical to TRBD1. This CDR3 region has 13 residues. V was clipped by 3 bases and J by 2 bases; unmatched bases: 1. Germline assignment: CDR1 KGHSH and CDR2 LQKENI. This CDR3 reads CASSPGQTYEQYF. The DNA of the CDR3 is TGTGCCAGCTCACCGGGACAGACCTACGAGCAGTACTTC. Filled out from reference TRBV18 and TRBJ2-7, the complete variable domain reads NAGVMQNPRHLVRRRGQEARLRCSPMKGHSHVYWYRQLPEEGLKFMVYLQKENIIDESGMPKERFSAEFPKEGPSILRIQQVVRGDSAAYFCASSPGQTYEQYFGPGTRLTVT.

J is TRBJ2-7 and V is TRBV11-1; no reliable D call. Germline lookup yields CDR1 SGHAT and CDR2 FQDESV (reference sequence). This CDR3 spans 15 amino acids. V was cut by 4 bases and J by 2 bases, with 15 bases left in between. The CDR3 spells CASSYSGPATYEQYF. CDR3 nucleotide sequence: TGTGCCAGCAGCTACAGTGGCCCTGCGACCTACGAGCAGTACTTC. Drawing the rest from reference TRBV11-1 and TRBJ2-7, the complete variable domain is EAEVAQSPRYKITEKSQAVAFWCDPISGHATLYWYRQILGQGPELLVQFQDESVVDDSQLPKDRFSAERLKGVDSTLKIQPAELGDSAMYLCASSYSGPATYEQYFGPGTRLTVT.

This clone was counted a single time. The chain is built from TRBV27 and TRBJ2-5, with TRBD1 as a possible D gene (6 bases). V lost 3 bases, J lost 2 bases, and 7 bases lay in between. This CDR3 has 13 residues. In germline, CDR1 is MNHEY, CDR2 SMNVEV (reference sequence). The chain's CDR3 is CASSFTGQETQYF. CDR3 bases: TGTGCCAGCAGTTTTACAGGGCAAGAGACCCAGTACTTC.

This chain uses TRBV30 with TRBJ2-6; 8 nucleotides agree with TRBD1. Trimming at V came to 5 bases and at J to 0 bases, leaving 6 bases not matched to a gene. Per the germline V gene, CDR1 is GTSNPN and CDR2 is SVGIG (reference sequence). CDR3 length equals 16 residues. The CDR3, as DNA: TGTGCCTGGGACAGGGGCGTAAGCTCTGGGGCCAACGTCCTGACTTTC. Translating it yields CAWDRGVSSGANVLTF.

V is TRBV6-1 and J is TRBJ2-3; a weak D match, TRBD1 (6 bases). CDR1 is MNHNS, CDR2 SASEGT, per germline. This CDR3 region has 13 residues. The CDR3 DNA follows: TGTGTCTCGGGCAGGGGAGGCACAGATACGCAGTATTTT. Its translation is CVSGRGGTDTQYF.

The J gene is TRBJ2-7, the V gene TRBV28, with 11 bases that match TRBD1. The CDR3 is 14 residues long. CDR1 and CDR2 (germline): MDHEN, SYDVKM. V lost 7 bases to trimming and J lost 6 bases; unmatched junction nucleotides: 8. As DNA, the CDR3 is TGTGCCAGCAAACCCGGGACAGGGGGTTCCGAGCAGTACTTC. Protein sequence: CASKPGTGGSEQYF.

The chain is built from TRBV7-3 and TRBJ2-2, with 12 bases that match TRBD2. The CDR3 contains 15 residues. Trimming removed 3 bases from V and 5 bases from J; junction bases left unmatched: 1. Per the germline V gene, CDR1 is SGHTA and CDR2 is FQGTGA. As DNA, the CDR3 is TGTGCCAGCAGCTTGACTAGCGGGGGAACCGGGGAGCTGTTTTTT. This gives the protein CASSLTSGGTGELFF.

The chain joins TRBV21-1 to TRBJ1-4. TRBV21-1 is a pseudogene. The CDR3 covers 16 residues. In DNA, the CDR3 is TGTGCCAGCAGGCCATTAGGGACTTTTGGGCGAGAAAAACTGTTTTTT. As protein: CASRPLGTFGREKLFF.

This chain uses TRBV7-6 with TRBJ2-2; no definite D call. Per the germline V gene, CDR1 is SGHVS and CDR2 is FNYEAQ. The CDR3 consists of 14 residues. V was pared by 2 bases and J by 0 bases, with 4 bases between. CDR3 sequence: CASSLKPNTGELFF. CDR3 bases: TGTGCCAGCAGCTTAAAGCCGAACACCGGGGAGCTGTTTTTT.

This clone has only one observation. The CDR3 sequence: CASSEPVAANEQFF. CDR3 nucleotides: TGTGCCAGCAGTGAACCGGTTGCGGCCAATGAGCAGTTCTTC. The rearrangement joins TRBV2 to TRBJ2-1, with D uncertain. This CDR3 is 14 amino acids long. Germline loops: CDR1 SNHLY, CDR2 FYNNEI. The V end lost 2 bases, the J end lost 6 bases, and 11 bases lay between the germline ends. Full variable domain (outside the CDR3, taken from reference TRBV2 and TRBJ2-1): EPEVTQTPSHQVTQMGQEVILRCVPISNHLYFYWYRQILGQKVEFLVSFYNNEISEKSEIFDDQFSVERPDGSNFTLKIRSTKLEDSAMYFCASSEPVAANEQFFGPGTRLTVL.

In DNA form, the CDR3 reads TGTGCCATCAGTACCAGACAGGTGAACACTGAAGCTTTCTTT. Encoded protein: CAISTRQVNTEAFF. The genes are TRBV10-3 and TRBJ1-1; possible D gene TRBD1, 6 bases. Germline CDR1 is ENHRY and CDR2 is SYGVKD. The CDR3 contains 14 residues. Trimming left V 5 bases short and J 0 bases short, with 10 bases between.

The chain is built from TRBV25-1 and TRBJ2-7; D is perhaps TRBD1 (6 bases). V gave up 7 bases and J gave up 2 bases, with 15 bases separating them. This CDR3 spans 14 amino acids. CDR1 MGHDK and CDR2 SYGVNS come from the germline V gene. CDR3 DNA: TGTGCCAGCAACCCCGGGACACGAACCTACGAGCAGTACTTC. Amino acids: CASNPGTRTYEQYF.

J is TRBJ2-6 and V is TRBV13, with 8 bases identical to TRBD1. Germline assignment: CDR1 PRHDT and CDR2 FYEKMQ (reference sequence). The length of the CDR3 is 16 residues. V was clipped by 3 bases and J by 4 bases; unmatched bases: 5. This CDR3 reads CASSFDRGSGANVLTF. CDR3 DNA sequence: TGTGCCAGCAGCTTCGACAGGGGATCAGGGGCCAACGTCCTGACTTTC. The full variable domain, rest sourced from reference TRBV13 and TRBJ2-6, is AAGVIQSPRHLIKEKRETATLKCYPIPRHDTVYWYQQGPGQDPQFLISFYEKMQSDKGSIPDRFSAQQFSDYHSELNMSSLELGDSALYFCASSFDRGSGANVLTFGAGSRLTVL.

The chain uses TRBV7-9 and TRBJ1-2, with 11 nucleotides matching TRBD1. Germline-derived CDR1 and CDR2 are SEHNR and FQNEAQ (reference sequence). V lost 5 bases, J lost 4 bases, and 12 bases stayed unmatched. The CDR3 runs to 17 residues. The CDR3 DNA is TGTGCCAGCAGCCACACCGGGACAGGGGGAATTTCCTATGGCTACACCTTC. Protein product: CASSHTGTGGISYGYTF.

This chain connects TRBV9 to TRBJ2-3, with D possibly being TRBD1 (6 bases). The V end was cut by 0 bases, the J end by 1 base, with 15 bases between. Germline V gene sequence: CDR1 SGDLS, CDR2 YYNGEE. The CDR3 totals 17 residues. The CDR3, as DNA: TGTGCCAGCAGCGTAGTGGTTACAGGGAGTGGCACAGATACGCAGTATTTT. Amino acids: CASSVVVTGSGTDTQYF.

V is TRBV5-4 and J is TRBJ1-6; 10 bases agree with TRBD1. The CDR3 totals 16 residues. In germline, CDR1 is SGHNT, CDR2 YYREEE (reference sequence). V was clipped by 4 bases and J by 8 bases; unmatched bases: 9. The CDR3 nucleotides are TGTGCCAGCAGCGCGGACAGGGGGAGGATGGATTCACCCCTCCACTTT. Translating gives CASSADRGRMDSPLHF.

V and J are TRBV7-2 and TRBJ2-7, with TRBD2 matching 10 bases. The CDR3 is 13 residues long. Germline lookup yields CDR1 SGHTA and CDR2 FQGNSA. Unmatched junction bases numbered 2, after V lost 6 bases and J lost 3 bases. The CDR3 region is CASRASGGYEQYF. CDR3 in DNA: TGTGCCAGCAGGGCTAGCGGGGGCTACGAGCAGTACTTC. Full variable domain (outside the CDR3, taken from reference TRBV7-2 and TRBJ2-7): GAGVSQSPSNKVTEKGKDVELRCDPISGHTALYWYRQSLGQGLEFLIYFQGNSAPDKSGLPSDRFSAERTGGSVSTLTIQRTQQEDSAVYLCASRASGGYEQYFGPGTRLTVT.

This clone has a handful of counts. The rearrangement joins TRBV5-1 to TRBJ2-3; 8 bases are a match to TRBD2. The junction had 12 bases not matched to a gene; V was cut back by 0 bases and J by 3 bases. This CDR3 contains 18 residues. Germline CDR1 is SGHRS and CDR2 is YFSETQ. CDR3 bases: TGCGCCAGCAGCTTGGACGTCGGAAGTAGCGGGGCAACAGATACGCAGTATTTT. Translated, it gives CASSLDVGSSGATDTQYF.

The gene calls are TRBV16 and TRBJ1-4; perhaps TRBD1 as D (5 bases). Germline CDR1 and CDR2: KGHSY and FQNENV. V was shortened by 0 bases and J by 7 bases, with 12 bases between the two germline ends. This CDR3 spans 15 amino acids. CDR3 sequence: CASSQSAQQGEKLFF. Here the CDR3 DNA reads TGTGCCAGCAGCCAATCGGCGCAGCAGGGTGAAAAACTGTTTTTT.

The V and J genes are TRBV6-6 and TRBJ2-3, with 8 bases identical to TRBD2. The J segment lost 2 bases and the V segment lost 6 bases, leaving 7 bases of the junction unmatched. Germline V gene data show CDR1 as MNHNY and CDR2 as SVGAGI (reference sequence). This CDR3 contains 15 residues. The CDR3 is CASRRGGSTTDTQYF. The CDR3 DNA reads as TGTGCCAGCAGACGCGGGGGGTCTACCACAGATACGCAGTATTTT.